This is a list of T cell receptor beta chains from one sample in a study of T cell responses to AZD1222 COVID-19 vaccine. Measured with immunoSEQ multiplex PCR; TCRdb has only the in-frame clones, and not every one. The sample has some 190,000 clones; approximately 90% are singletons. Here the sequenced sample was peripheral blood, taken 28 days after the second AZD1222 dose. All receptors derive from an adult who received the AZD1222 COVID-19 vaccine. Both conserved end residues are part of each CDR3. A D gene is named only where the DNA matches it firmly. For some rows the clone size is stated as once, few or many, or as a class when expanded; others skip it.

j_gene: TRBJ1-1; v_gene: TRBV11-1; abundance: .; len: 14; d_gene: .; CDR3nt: TGTGCCAGCAGCCCAGGGGATCTAAACACTGAAGCTTTCTTT; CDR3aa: CASSPGDLNTEAFF
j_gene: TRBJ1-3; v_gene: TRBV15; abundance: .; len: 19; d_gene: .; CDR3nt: TGTGCCACCAGCCCCTCGGGAGGGGTTTCTCTACGCTCTGGAAACACCATATATTTT; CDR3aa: CATSPSGGVSLRSGNTIYF
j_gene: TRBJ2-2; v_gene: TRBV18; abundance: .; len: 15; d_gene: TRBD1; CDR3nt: TGTGCCAGCTCACCCGGGACAGGACGCACCGGGGAGCTGTTTTTT; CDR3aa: CASSPGTGRTGELFF
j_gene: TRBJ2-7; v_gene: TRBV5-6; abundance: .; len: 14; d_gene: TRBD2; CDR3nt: TGTGCCAGCATCGGACTAGCGGAACTGTACGAGCAGTACTTC; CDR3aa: CASIGLAELYEQYF
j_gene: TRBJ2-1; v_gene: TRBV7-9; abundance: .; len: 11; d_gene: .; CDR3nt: TGTGCCAGCAGCTTACGATATGAGCAGTTCTTC; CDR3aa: CASSLRYEQFF
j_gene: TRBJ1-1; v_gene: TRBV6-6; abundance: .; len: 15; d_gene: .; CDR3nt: TGTGCCAGCAGTTACTCAGGTGGTAGGAGAACTGAAGCTTTCTTT; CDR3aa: CASSYSGGRRTEAFF
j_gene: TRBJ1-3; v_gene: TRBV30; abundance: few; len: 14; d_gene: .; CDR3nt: TGTGCCTGGAACAGGGCGAACTCTGGAAACACCATATATTTT; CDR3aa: CAWNRANSGNTIYF
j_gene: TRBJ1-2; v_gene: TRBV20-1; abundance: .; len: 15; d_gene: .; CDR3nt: TGCAGTGCTAGTCTCAGCGGTGGGGGACAAGGAGGCTACACCTTC; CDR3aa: CSASLSGGGQGGYTF
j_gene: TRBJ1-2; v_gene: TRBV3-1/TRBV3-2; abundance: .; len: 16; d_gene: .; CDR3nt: TGTGCCAGCACCCCATCAGGAGGGGCTGTCTACTATGGCTACACCTTC; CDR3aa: CASTPSGGAVYYGYTF
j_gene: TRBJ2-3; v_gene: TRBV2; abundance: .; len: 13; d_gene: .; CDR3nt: TGTGCCAGCAGTCCGCGCAGGGAAGATACGCAGTATTTT; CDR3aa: CASSPRREDTQYF
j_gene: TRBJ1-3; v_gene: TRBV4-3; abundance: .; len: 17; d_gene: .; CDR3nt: TGCGCCAGCAGCCAAGATTATGGGGGAAGCTCTGGAAACACCATATATTTT; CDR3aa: CASSQDYGGSSGNTIYF
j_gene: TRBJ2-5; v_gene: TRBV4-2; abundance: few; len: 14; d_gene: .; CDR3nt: TGTGCCAGCAGCCAAGCCCGACGAGGCGAGACCCAGTACTTC; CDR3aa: CASSQARRGETQYF
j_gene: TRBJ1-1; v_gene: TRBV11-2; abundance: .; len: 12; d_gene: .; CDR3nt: TGTGCCAGCAGTTCAGATTACACTGAAGCTTTCTTT; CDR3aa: CASSSDYTEAFF
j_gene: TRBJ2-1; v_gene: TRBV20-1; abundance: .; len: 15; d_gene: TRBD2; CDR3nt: TGCAGTGCTAGTAAGGAGACTAGCGGGAGTAATGAGCAGTTCTTC; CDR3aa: CSASKETSGSNEQFF
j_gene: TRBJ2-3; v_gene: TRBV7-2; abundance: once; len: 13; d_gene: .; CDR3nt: TGTGCCAGCAGCCCCCCCTCCACAGATACGCAGTATTTT; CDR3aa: CASSPPSTDTQYF
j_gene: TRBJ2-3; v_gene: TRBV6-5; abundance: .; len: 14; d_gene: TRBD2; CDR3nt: TGTGCCAGCACCAAGGGACTAGCGTTGAATACGCAGTATTTT; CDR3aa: CASTKGLALNTQYF
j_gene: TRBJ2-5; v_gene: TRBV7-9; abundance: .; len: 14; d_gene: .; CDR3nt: TGTGCCAGCAGCCCTGGGGCTATCGTGGAGACCCAGTACTTC; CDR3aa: CASSPGAIVETQYF
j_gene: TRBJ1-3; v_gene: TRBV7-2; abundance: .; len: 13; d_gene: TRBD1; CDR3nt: TGTGCCAGCAGCTACGGACAGGCCAGCACCATATATTTT; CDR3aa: CASSYGQASTIYF
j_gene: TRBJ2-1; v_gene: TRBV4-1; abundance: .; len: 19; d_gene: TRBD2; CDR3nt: TGCGCCAGCAGCCAAGGGGCGGCCTACTCTAGCGGGAGTAAGTATGAGCAGTTCTTC; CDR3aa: CASSQGAAYSSGSKYEQFF
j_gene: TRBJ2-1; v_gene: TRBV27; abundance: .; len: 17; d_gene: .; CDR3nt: TGTGCCAGCAGTTTCTCTGAGGGACATCAATGGCTCAATGAGCAGTTCTTC; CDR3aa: CASSFSEGHQWLNEQFF
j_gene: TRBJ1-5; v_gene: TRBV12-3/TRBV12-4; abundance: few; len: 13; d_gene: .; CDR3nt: TGTGCCAGCAGTCGCCGGGTTGAACAGCCCCAGCATTTT; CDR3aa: CASSRRVEQPQHF
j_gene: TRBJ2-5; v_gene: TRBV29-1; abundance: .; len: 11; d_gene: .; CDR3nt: TGCAGCGTTGCGGGAGTGGAGACCCAGTACTTC; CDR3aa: CSVAGVETQYF